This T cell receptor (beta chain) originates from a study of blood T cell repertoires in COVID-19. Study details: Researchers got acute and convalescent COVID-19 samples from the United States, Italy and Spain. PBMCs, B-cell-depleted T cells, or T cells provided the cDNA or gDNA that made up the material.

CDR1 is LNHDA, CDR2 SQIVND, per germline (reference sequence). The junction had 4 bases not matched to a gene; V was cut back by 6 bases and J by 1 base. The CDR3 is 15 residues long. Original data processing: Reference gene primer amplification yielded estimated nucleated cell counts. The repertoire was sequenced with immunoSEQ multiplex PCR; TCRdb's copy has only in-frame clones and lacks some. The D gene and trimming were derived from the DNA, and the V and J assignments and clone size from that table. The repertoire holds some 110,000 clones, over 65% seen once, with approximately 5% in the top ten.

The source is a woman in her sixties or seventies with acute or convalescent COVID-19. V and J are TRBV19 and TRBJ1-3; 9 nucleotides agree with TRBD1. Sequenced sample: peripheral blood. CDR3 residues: CASSLQGASGNTIYF. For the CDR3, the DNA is TGTGCCAGTAGCCTACAGGGGGCATCTGGAAACACCATATATTTT.